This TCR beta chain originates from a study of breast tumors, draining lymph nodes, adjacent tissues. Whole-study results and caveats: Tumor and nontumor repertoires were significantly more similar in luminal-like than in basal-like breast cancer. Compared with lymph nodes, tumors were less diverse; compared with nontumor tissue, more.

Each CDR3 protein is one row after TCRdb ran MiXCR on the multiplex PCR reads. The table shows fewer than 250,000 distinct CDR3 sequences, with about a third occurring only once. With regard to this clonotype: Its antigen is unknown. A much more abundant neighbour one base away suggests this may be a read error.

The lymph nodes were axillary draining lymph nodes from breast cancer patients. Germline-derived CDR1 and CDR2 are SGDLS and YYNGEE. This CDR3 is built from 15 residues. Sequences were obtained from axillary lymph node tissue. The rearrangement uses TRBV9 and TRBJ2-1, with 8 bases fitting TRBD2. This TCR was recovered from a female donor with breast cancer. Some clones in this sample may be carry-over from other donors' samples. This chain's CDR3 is CASSVGLGDPNEPFF. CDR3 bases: TGTGCCAGCAGCGTGGGACTAGGGGATCCCAATGAGCCGTTCTTC.